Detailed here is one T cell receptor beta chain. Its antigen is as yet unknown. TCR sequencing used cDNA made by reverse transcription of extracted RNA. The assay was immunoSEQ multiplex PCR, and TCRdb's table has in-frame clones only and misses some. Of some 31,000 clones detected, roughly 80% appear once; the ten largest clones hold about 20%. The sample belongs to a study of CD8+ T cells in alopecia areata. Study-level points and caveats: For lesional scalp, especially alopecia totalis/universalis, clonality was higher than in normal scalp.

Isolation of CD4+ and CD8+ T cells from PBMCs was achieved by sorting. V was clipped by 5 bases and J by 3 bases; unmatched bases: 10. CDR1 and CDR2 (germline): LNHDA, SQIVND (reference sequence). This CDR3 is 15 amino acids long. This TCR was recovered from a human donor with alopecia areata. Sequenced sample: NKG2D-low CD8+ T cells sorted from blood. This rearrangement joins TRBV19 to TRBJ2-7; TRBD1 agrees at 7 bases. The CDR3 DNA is TGTGCCAGTAGTCATACCCGGGACAGTATCTACGAGCAGTACTTC. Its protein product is CASSHTRDSIYEQYF.